The 14 T cell receptor beta chains listed next were all sequenced from one sample in a study of control samples from healthy donors and cancer patients. The repertoire was sequenced with immunoSEQ multiplex PCR; TCRdb's copy has only in-frame clones and lacks some. The data show under 450,000 clones, over 75% seen once. Sample: PBMCs. Receptors were obtained from a man in his forties or fifties with head and neck cancer.

Remarks on this clone: Other DNA sequences in the same sample also yield this CDR3. The chain links TRBV2 to TRBJ2-7; 8 bases map to TRBD2. In germline, CDR1 is SNHLY, CDR2 FYNNEI. J was trimmed by 11 bases and V by 9 bases; bases with no gene match: 9. The CDR3 totals 11 residues. CDR3 DNA: TGTGCCAGTAGAGTAGCGGGGCCGGAGTACTTC. Its translation is CASRVAGPEYF.

The V and J genes are TRBV19 and TRBJ2-7, with D perhaps matching TRBD1 (5 bases). CDR1 LNHDA and CDR2 SQIVND come from the germline V gene (reference sequence). This CDR3 is built from 14 residues. With 3 bases removed from V and 3 bases from J, the gap between germline ends came to 12 bases. Here the CDR3 reads CASSIQGGNYEQYF. CDR3 DNA: TGTGCCAGTAGTATCCAGGGTGGGAACTACGAGCAGTACTTC.

V gene TRBV11-1 combines with J gene TRBJ2-6; D unclear. The germline gives CDR1 SGHAT, CDR2 FQDESV (reference sequence). This CDR3 is built from 18 residues. Trimming stripped 0 bases from V and 0 bases from J, with 12 bases between. CDR3 sequence reads: CASSLAFGRSSGANVLTF. CDR3 DNA: TGTGCCAGCAGCTTAGCGTTCGGGCGGAGCTCTGGGGCCAACGTCCTGACTTTC.

The V call is TRBV5-4, the J call TRBJ2-1, with D tentatively TRBD2 (5 bases). CDR1 is SGHNT, CDR2 YYREEE, per germline (reference sequence). The CDR3 length is 14 residues. Trimming pared 2 bases from V and 6 bases from J, leaving 12 bases between. CDR3 coding DNA: TGTGCCAGCAGCTTAGCGGTCGAGGGCAATGAGCAGTTCTTC. As protein: CASSLAVEGNEQFF.

This rearrangement joins TRBV10-1 to TRBJ1-1, with a tentative D call TRBD1 (6 bases). The V gene's germline CDR1 is WNHNN and CDR2 SYGVQD (reference sequence). CDR3 length equals 12 residues. V was shortened by 4 bases and J by 4 bases, with 7 bases between the two germline ends. CDR3 nucleotide sequence: TGCGCCAGCAGTGGAGGGGGCACTGAAGCTTTCTTT. This sequence encodes CASSGGGTEAFF.

The chain uses TRBV28 and TRBJ1-1; D is undetermined. Germline V gene lookup returns CDR1 MDHEN and CDR2 SYDVKM. The CDR3 covers 13 residues. Trimming removed 2 bases from V and 7 bases from J, with 11 bases in between. CDR3 in DNA: TGTGCCAGCAGTTTACGGGGTCGAGGTGAAGCTTTCTTT. This gives the protein CASSLRGRGEAFF. The full variable domain, in which reference TRBV28 and TRBJ1-1 provide the parts outside the CDR3, is DVKVTQSSRYLVKRTGEKVFLECVQDMDHENMFWYRQDPGLGLRLIYFSYDVKMKEKGDIPEGYSVSREKKERFSLILESASTNQTSMYLCASSLRGRGEAFFGQGTRLTVV.

The genes are TRBV19 and TRBJ1-1, with a weak D call TRBD1 (6 bases). Germline loops: CDR1 LNHDA, CDR2 SQIVND (reference sequence). Trimming removed 7 bases from V and 11 bases from J, with 20 bases in between. This CDR3 is built from 13 residues. CDR3 sequence: CASTIEAGTKAFF. The CDR3 coding sequence is TGTGCCAGTACCATAGAAGCCGGGACAAAGGCTTTCTTT. The entire variable domain, with the rest obtained from reference TRBV19 and TRBJ1-1, is as follows: DGGITQSPKYLFRKEGQNVTLSCEQNLNHDAMYWYRQDPGQGLRLIYYSQIVNDFQKGDIAEGYSVSREKKESFPLTVTSAQKNPTAFYLCASTIEAGTKAFFGQGTRLTVV.

The gene calls are TRBV3-1 (or the pseudogene TRBV3-2) and TRBJ1-2, with a possible D match to TRBD1 (5 bases). V was cut by 0 bases and J by 4 bases, with 15 bases left in between. This CDR3 region has 16 residues. CDR1 and CDR2 (germline): LGHDT, YNNKEL (reference sequence). The CDR3 DNA reads TGTGCCAGCAGCCAAGATCGCCGGGACCACCTCTATGGCTACACCTTC. This gives the protein CASSQDRRDHLYGYTF.

The chain uses TRBV28 and TRBJ2-1; D unresolved. CDR3 length equals 15 residues. V lost 6 bases, J lost 5 bases, and 17 bases lay in between. Germline-derived CDR1 and CDR2 are MDHEN and SYDVKM. The CDR3 region has the DNA TGTGCCAGCAGGCTACTCCCCTTCATGGACAATGAGCAGTTCTTC. Amino acids: CASRLLPFMDNEQFF.

This clone has just one count. The chain recombines TRBV2 with TRBJ1-1; no firm D call. This CDR3 contains 10 residues. V was pared by 6 bases and J by 7 bases, with 6 bases between. Germline CDR1 reads SNHLY; CDR2 reads FYNNEI. The CDR3: CASRTSEAFF. The CDR3 DNA follows: TGTGCCAGCAGAACCAGTGAAGCTTTCTTT.

The chain employs TRBV12-3 or TRBV12-4 and TRBJ2-7; D remains ambiguous. V was cut by 3 bases and J by 6 bases, with 6 bases left in between. The CDR3 consists of 11 residues. CDR3 sequence: CASSFAVEQYF. The DNA of the CDR3 is TGTGCCAGCAGTTTTGCTGTCGAGCAGTACTTC.

This clone was observed once. V is TRBV5-5 and J is TRBJ1-2; weak D call: TRBD1 (5 bases). Trimming took 0 bases from V and 4 from J, leaving 10 bases between them. Germline assignment: CDR1 SGHKS and CDR2 YYEKEE (reference sequence). The CDR3 is made up of 14 amino acids. The CDR3 region is CASSLDRSTYGYTF. As DNA, the CDR3 is TGTGCCAGCAGCTTGGACAGGTCTACCTATGGCTACACCTTC.

The chain uses TRBV10-1 and TRBJ1-1; no firm D call. CDR1 is WNHNN and CDR2 is SYGVQD in the germline V gene (reference sequence). CDR3 size: 17 residues. Trimming cost V 6 bases and J 0 bases, with 20 bases left between them. The CDR3 sequence is CASSEVDATAMNTEAFF. The CDR3 DNA follows: TGCGCCAGCAGCGAGGTCGACGCAACCGCCATGAACACTGAAGCTTTCTTT.

This clone was recorded once. The V call is TRBV29-1, the J call TRBJ1-4; 8 nucleotides agree with TRBD1. This CDR3 has 13 amino acids. With 5 bases clipped from V and 3 bases from J, the junction kept 2 bases outside the gene matches. Germline-derived CDR1 and CDR2 are SQVTM and ANQGSEA. The CDR3 loop reads CSVSRGPNEKLFF. The CDR3 DNA reads as TGCAGCGTTTCCAGGGGGCCTAATGAAAAACTGTTTTTT.